Below are 30 T cell receptor beta chains sequenced from a single sample in a study of blood T cell repertoires in COVID-19. The table came from immunoSEQ multiplex PCR; TCRdb's copy has only in-frame clones and leaves some out. In the table there are under 350,000 clones, 90% of which are singletons. Sequenced sample: PBMCs or T cells enriched from blood (not recorded which). The receptor set was obtained from a man in his 60s who had recovered from COVID-19.

This clone came up a few times. The chain uses TRBV5-1 and TRBJ1-5, with D uncertain. Germline V CDR1 and CDR2: SGHRS, YFSETQ. The CDR3 is 15 amino acids. V lost 0 bases, J lost 0 bases, and 7 bases lay in between. The CDR3 loop is CASSLGGVSNQPQHF. As DNA, the CDR3 is TGCGCCAGCAGCTTGGGCGGGGTTAGCAATCAGCCCCAGCATTTT.

The rearrangement joins TRBV6-6 to TRBJ2-6, with 10 bases fitting TRBD2. Germline V gene sequence: CDR1 MNHNY, CDR2 SVGAGI (reference sequence). This CDR3 is 16 amino acids long. V shed 6 bases and J 4 bases; nucleotides not matched to a gene: 6. CDR3 loop: CASRLAGVGGANVLTF. The CDR3 region has the DNA TGTGCCAGCAGGCTAGCGGGAGTGGGAGGGGCCAACGTCCTGACTTTC.

The rearrangement joins TRBV4-1 to TRBJ2-7; the match to TRBD2 covers 10 bases. V lost 4 bases and J lost 2; bases outside the gene matches: 5. Germline lookup yields CDR1 MGHRA and CDR2 YSYEKL. This CDR3 has 15 amino acids. CDR3 region: CASSLQRGGPYEQYF. The CDR3 DNA reads TGCGCCAGCAGCCTTCAGCGGGGGGGTCCCTACGAGCAGTACTTC.

The chain couples TRBV4-1 to TRBJ1-5; possibly TRBD1 for D (6 bases). V was trimmed by 1 base and J by 0 bases, leaving 13 bases between them. Germline V gene sequence: CDR1 MGHRA, CDR2 YSYEKL. There are 17 residues in the CDR3. The CDR3 is CASSQGAGTYSNQPQHF. The CDR3 nucleotides read TGCGCCAGCAGCCAAGGGGCAGGGACATATAGCAATCAGCCCCAGCATTTT.

The chain joins TRBV7-8 to TRBJ2-1; 8 bases match TRBD2. Unmatched junction bases numbered 8, after V lost 5 bases and J lost 2 bases. Germline CDR1 SGHVS, CDR2 FQNEAQ. The length of the CDR3 is 16 residues. Here the CDR3 DNA reads TGTGCCAGCAGCCCACGGGGAGCGGGGGCCTACAATGAGCAGTTCTTC. Translated: CASSPRGAGAYNEQFF.

The chain is built from TRBV7-2 and TRBJ1-2, with a weak D call TRBD1 (6 bases). Germline loops: CDR1 SGHTA, CDR2 FQGNSA. Trimming pared 1 base from V and 8 bases from J, leaving 11 bases between. The CDR3 has 13 residues. The CDR3 region is CASSLGQVDGYTF. In nucleotides, the CDR3 is TGTGCCAGCAGCTTAGGACAGGTAGACGGCTACACCTTC.

The chain employs TRBV19 and TRBJ1-1; no reliable D call. From germline, CDR1 is LNHDA and CDR2 SQIVND (reference sequence). The length of the CDR3 is 13 residues. Trimming cost V 5 bases and J 6 bases, with 13 bases left between them. The DNA of the CDR3 is TGTGCCAGTAGTGTCGGGAGTCCCCCTGAAGCTTTCTTT. Protein sequence: CASSVGSPPEAFF.

Turning to this clone: Distinct nucleotide sequences in the sample also encode this CDR3. This chain connects TRBV13 to TRBJ2-7; tentatively, D is TRBD1 (6 bases). CDR1 is PRHDT and CDR2 is FYEKMQ in the germline V gene (reference sequence). The CDR3 contains 14 residues. V dropped 1 base and J dropped 2 bases, with 9 bases sitting between them. The CDR3 loop is CASSLVGGTYEQYF. The CDR3 DNA reads as TGTGCCAGCAGCTTAGTTGGGGGCACCTACGAGCAGTACTTC.

The V call is TRBV6-5, the J call TRBJ1-1, with a weak D call TRBD1 (6 bases). The CDR3 contains 11 residues. Germline loops: CDR1 MNHEY, CDR2 SVGAGI. V was shortened by 8 bases and J by 8 bases, with 12 bases between the two germline ends. The CDR3 loop is CASHKTGEAFF. CDR3 bases: TGTGCCAGCCATAAAACAGGGGAAGCTTTCTTT.

This chain links TRBV12-3 or TRBV12-4 with TRBJ1-6; D call uncertain. Trimming pared 6 bases from V and 5 bases from J, leaving 8 bases between. CDR3 size: 13 residues. CDR3 sequence: CASRRIDNSPLHF. The CDR3 DNA reads TGTGCCAGCAGGAGGATAGATAATTCACCCCTCCACTTT.

The chain is built from TRBV19 and TRBJ1-6; the match to TRBD1 covers 12 bases. Trimming at V came to 3 bases and at J to 9 bases, leaving 3 bases not matched to a gene. Germline assignment: CDR1 LNHDA and CDR2 SQIVND (reference sequence). The CDR3 extends over 15 amino acids. CDR3: CASSIGTGGTSPLHF. As DNA, the CDR3 is TGTGCCAGTAGTATCGGGACAGGGGGCACTTCACCCCTCCACTTT.

The chain recombines TRBV9 with TRBJ1-3; D ambiguous. Trimming removed 4 bases from V and 1 base from J, with 12 bases in between. The CDR3 sequence is 15 residues long. The germline V gene has CDR1 SGDLS and CDR2 YYNGEE. The CDR3 DNA follows: TGTGCCAGCAGCCCGCGAGGCGGGTCTGGAAACACCATATATTTT. This translates into CASSPRGGSGNTIYF.

The V and J genes are TRBV7-2 and TRBJ1-4; 9 bases map to TRBD1. Germline V gene data show CDR1 as SGHTA and CDR2 as FQGNSA. V trimming: 4 bases; J trimming: 5 bases; junction bases outside the gene matches: 2. The CDR3 contains 14 residues. CDR3 residues: CASSSDRGNEKLFF. CDR3 DNA sequence: TGTGCCAGCAGCTCGGACAGGGGAAATGAAAAACTGTTTTTT.

The rearrangement links TRBV29-1 to TRBJ2-1, with D tentatively TRBD2 (6 bases). Per the germline V gene, CDR1 is SQVTM and CDR2 is ANQGSEA. Trimming removed 8 bases from V and 5 bases from J, with 16 bases in between. The CDR3 spans 13 residues. The CDR3 DNA reads TGCAGCTTTCGGGGGAGAACAAACAATGAGCAGTTCTTC. It translates to CSFRGRTNNEQFF.

The chain carries TRBV11-1 and TRBJ1-1, with TRBD1 as a possible D gene (6 bases). V was pared by 6 bases and J by 5 bases, with 19 bases between. This CDR3 is built from 15 residues. Germline V CDR1 and CDR2: SGHAT, FQDESV (reference sequence). For the CDR3, the DNA is TGTGCCAGCAGTTCATCCGGGGGGCTTTTTACTGAAGCTTTCTTT. Protein sequence: CASSSSGGLFTEAFF.

Worth noting for this clone: This same CDR3 is encoded by further DNA sequences in the sample. The chain links TRBV29-1 to TRBJ2-7; 10 bases are shared with TRBD1. The CDR3 sequence is 12 residues long. The V segment lost 4 bases and the J segment 4 bases; nucleotides outside the gene matches: 1. Germline V CDR1 and CDR2: SQVTM, ANQGSEA. The CDR3 nucleotides read TGCAGCGTTGGACAGGGGGCGTACGAGCAGTACTTC. Protein sequence: CSVGQGAYEQYF.

This rearrangement joins TRBV7-3 to TRBJ2-1, with 12 bases matching TRBD2. The junction had 5 bases not matched to a gene; V was cut back by 4 bases and J by 7 bases. The CDR3 consists of 15 residues. Per germline, CDR1 SGHTA and CDR2 FQGTGA. The CDR3 spells CASSSGLAGSNEQFF. CDR3 DNA: TGTGCCAGCAGCTCTGGACTAGCGGGGTCGAATGAGCAGTTCTTC.

The V and J genes are TRBV7-2 and TRBJ1-2; TRBD1 is a possible D gene (5 bases). The ends were cut back, 1 base at V and 8 bases at J, with 11 bases in the middle. The length of the CDR3 is 13 residues. Per germline, CDR1 SGHTA and CDR2 FQGNSA. The CDR3 nucleotides are TGTGCCAGCAGCTTAGGGGGGACTGTAGGCTACACCTTC. Amino acid sequence: CASSLGGTVGYTF.

The V call is TRBV19, the J call TRBJ2-1, with TRBD2 matching over 10 bases. The CDR3 loop spans 19 amino acids. Per the germline V gene, CDR1 is LNHDA and CDR2 is SQIVND (reference sequence). Losses at the gene ends were 2 bases for V and 0 bases for J; bases not matched to a gene: 10. CDR3 coding DNA: TGTGCCAGTAGTATATCCAGCGGGGGGGACCTTCGCTCCTACAATGAGCAGTTCTTC. This sequence encodes CASSISSGGDLRSYNEQFF. The full variable domain, in which reference TRBV19 and TRBJ2-1 provide the parts outside the CDR3, is DGGITQSPKYLFRKEGQNVTLSCEQNLNHDAMYWYRQDPGQGLRLIYYSQIVNDFQKGDIAEGYSVSREKKESFPLTVTSAQKNPTAFYLCASSISSGGDLRSYNEQFFGPGTRLTVL.

The rearrangement joins TRBV28 to TRBJ1-5; perhaps TRBD1 as D (5 bases). V lost 4 bases and J lost 11, with 9 bases in between. From germline, CDR1 is MDHEN and CDR2 SYDVKM. This CDR3 is built from 11 residues. CDR3 sequence reads: CASSYQGAQHF. Here the CDR3 DNA reads TGTGCCAGCAGTTATCAGGGCGCCCAGCATTTT.

This clone has a single count. The sample has other DNA sequences that encode this CDR3 too. Here the CDR3 DNA reads TGTGCCTGGAGTGTACGGAGCAATCAGCCCCAGCATTTT. This translates into CAWSVRSNQPQHF. This sequence joins TRBV30 and TRBJ1-5; D not certain. Germline assignment: CDR1 GTSNPN and CDR2 SVGIG (reference sequence). The V and J ends lost 0 bases and 1 base respectively, with 4 bases between them. This CDR3 has 13 residues.

This chain joins TRBV18 and TRBJ1-1; maybe TRBD1 (6 bases). CDR3 length: 13 amino acids. With 7 bases removed from V and 3 bases from J, the gap between germline ends came to 12 bases. Germline V CDR1 and CDR2: KGHSH, LQKENI. The CDR3 sequence is CASFRAGDTEAFF. The CDR3 DNA reads TGTGCCAGCTTCCGGGCAGGGGACACTGAAGCTTTCTTT.

This chain joins TRBV7-8 and TRBJ2-2, with 9 positions matching TRBD2. This CDR3 has 15 residues. Germline CDR1 and CDR2: SGHVS and FQNEAQ. Losses at the gene ends were 4 bases for V and 7 bases for J; bases not matched to a gene: 7. CDR3: CASSSGTSKLGELFF. The CDR3 region has the DNA TGTGCCAGCAGCTCCGGGACTAGCAAACTCGGGGAGCTGTTTTTT.

The rearrangement joins TRBV19 to TRBJ1-5; D is unresolved. V was trimmed by 3 bases and J by 6 bases, leaving 15 bases between them. CDR3 size: 15 residues. Germline-derived CDR1 and CDR2 are LNHDA and SQIVND (reference sequence). In DNA form, the CDR3 reads TGTGCCAGTAGTATTTTCAGTCTCCCTAGTCAGCCCCAGCATTTT. It is translated as CASSIFSLPSQPQHF.

The table lists this clone with a count of one. The genes are TRBV27 and TRBJ2-1, with 7 bases aligning to TRBD2. The V and J ends lost 6 bases and 8 bases, in that order; junction bases with no gene match: 19. The germline CDR1 and CDR2 sequences are MNHEY and SMNVEV (reference sequence). CDR3 size: 17 residues. DNA of the CDR3: TGTGCCAGCAGAAAGAATCGGGACCGCTACCGGGGGGATGAGCAGTTCTTC. As protein: CASRKNRDRYRGDEQFF.

The CDR3 loop is CASSQALRGRSGELFF. The CDR3 DNA sequence: TGCGCCAGCAGCCAAGCCCTCAGGGGCCGGTCCGGGGAGCTGTTTTTT. The genes are TRBV4-3 and TRBJ2-2; maybe TRBD1 (6 bases). The CDR3 sequence is 16 residues long. CDR1 is LGHNA, CDR2 YSLEER, per germline. Trimming cost V 1 base and J 6 bases, with 15 bases left between them.

The chain has TRBV9 and TRBJ2-7, with 8 bases aligning to TRBD2. Trimming cost V 0 bases and J 4 bases; bases outside gene matches: 6. The CDR3 has 15 residues. The germline gives CDR1 SGDLS, CDR2 YYNGEE. The CDR3 sequence is CASSVGGGGPYEQYF. The CDR3 nucleotides are TGTGCCAGCAGCGTAGGTGGCGGGGGGCCTTACGAGCAGTACTTC.

This rearrangement joins TRBV14 to TRBJ1-1; TRBD1 agrees at 8 bases. This CDR3 spans 13 amino acids. The ends lost 0 bases at V and 9 bases at J; junction bases unmatched: 3. Germline lookup yields CDR1 SGHDN and CDR2 FVKESK. CDR3 coding DNA: TGTGCCAGCAGCCAAGACGGGACAGGAAAAGCTTTCTTT. As protein: CASSQDGTGKAFF.

The chain recombines TRBV9 with TRBJ2-2, with 7 positions matching TRBD2. J lost 4 bases, V lost 0 bases, and 6 bases had no gene match. Germline V gives CDR1 SGDLS, CDR2 YYNGEE. CDR3 length equals 16 residues. CDR3 region: CASSVAAGAPTGELFF. Here the CDR3 DNA reads TGTGCCAGCAGCGTAGCCGCGGGAGCCCCCACCGGGGAGCTGTTTTTT.

The V and J genes are TRBV9 and TRBJ2-3; 8 bases match TRBD2. CDR3 size: 16 residues. Germline CDR1 and CDR2: SGDLS and YYNGEE. The V segment lost 3 bases and the J segment 1 base; nucleotides outside the gene matches: 7. CDR3 amino acids: CASSAGSGGRTDTQYF. The CDR3 DNA reads TGTGCCAGCAGCGCAGGGAGCGGGGGACGCACAGATACGCAGTATTTT.